These 22 T cell receptor beta chains were sequenced from one sample in a study of T cells in Graves' hyperthyroidism and ophthalmopathy. RNA transcripts were the template for amplifying TCR beta CDR3 regions. TCR CDR3 regions were first amplified by RT-PCR with HTBI primers. TCRdb reprocessed the multiplex PCR reads with MiXCR, giving one entry per CDR3 protein. The sample yields about 180,000 distinct CDR3 sequences, about 17% seen once. Sequencing used blood. These receptors were taken from a woman aged 45-65 years with Graves' hyperthyroidism.

CDR3 nucleotides: TGTGCCAGCAGCTTGAAACAGGGGGCGGTCACTGAAGCTTTCTTT. It translates to CASSLKQGAVTEAFF. V gene TRBV7-9 combines with J gene TRBJ1-1, with 9 bases that match TRBD1. This CDR3 is built from 15 residues. V lost 3 bases to trimming and J lost 4 bases; unmatched junction nucleotides: 6. The V gene's germline CDR1 is SEHNR and CDR2 FQNEAQ (reference sequence).

This clonotype was detected ten times or more. The chain links TRBV19 to TRBJ1-1; D not certain. V lost 5 bases, J lost 1 base, and 8 bases lay in between. There are 13 residues in the CDR3. Germline CDR1 LNHDA, CDR2 SQIVND (reference sequence). DNA for the CDR3: TGTGCCAGTAGTGATTGGGGGAACACTGAAGCTTTCTTT. Translation: CASSDWGNTEAFF.

This clonotype was counted ten times or more. This chain links TRBV2 with TRBJ2-5, with D hard to call. In germline, CDR1 is SNHLY, CDR2 FYNNEI. Trimming removed 4 bases from V and 9 bases from J, with 15 bases in between. The CDR3 has 13 residues. The CDR3 loop reads CASSGHPRSSQYF. CDR3 bases: TGTGCCAGCAGTGGACACCCCCGTTCATCCCAGTACTTC.

This clonotype was counted many times. The CDR3 spells CASSSRDRGLLSYTF. The CDR3 DNA follows: TGCGCCAGCAGCTCCAGGGACAGGGGATTGTTGAGCTACACCTTC. The chain combines TRBV5-1 with TRBJ1-2; 10 bases align to TRBD1. Per the germline V gene, CDR1 is SGHRS and CDR2 is YFSETQ. J gave up 9 bases and V 3 bases, and 11 bases lay outside the gene matches. CDR3 length: 15 residues.

This clonotype was seen a handful of times. V usage is TRBV7-8 and J usage is TRBJ2-2, with 7 bases that match TRBD1. CDR1 and CDR2 (germline): SGHVS, FQNEAQ. The CDR3 runs to 14 residues. V shed 5 bases, J shed 6 bases, and the junction held 6 bases outside the gene matches. CDR3 bases: TGTGCCAGCAGCCACAGGGGTTCCGCCGGGGAGCTGTTTTTT. This sequence encodes CASSHRGSAGELFF.

This clonotype was observed a handful of times. This chain connects TRBV6-2 or TRBV6-3 to TRBJ2-1; no clear D gene. V was clipped by 8 bases and J by 0 bases, with 20 bases between them. The germline V gene has CDR1 MNHEY and CDR2 SVGEGT. The CDR3 sequence is 17 residues long. CDR3 loop: CASAVWAGSSSYNEQFF. CDR3 sequence (DNA): TGTGCCAGCGCCGTGTGGGCCGGCTCATCCTCCTACAATGAGCAGTTCTTC.

This clonotype showed up just a few times. The chain is built from TRBV27 and TRBJ1-4; 9 bases fit TRBD1. CDR1 and CDR2 from the germline V gene are MNHEY and SMNVEV (reference sequence). The CDR3 runs 14 residues. The ends lost 5 bases at V and 6 bases at J; junction bases unmatched: 4. Here the CDR3 reads CASSQQGADEKLFF. The CDR3 DNA is TGTGCCAGCAGTCAACAGGGGGCCGATGAAAAACTGTTTTTT.

This clonotype showed up many times. This sequence joins TRBV29-1 and TRBJ1-3; 8 bases align to TRBD1. The germline V gene encodes CDR1 SQVTM and CDR2 ANQGSEA. The CDR3 has 15 amino acids. Trimming took 6 bases from V and 0 from J; bases not matched to a gene: 7. CDR3 residues: CSVGTGRDSGNTIYF. The CDR3 region has the DNA TGCAGCGTGGGGACAGGTCGGGACTCTGGAAACACCATATATTTT. The variable domain in full, with the rest retrieved from reference TRBV29-1 and TRBJ1-3, is SAVISQKPSRDICQRGTSLTIQCQVDSQVTMMFWYRQQPGQSLTLIATANQGSEATYESGFVIDKFPISRPNLTFSTLTVSNMSPEDSSIYLCSVGTGRDSGNTIYFGEGSWLTVV.

This chain connects TRBV5-1 to TRBJ1-2; D unresolved. V lost 0 bases and J lost 8, with 17 bases in between. The length of the CDR3 is 15 residues. CDR1 and CDR2 (germline): SGHRS, YFSETQ. The CDR3 region is CASSLANPRLHGYTF. Here the CDR3 DNA reads TGCGCCAGCAGCTTGGCCAATCCCCGACTTCACGGCTACACCTTC.

This clonotype appeared a few times. The chain uses TRBV6-5 and TRBJ1-5; possible D gene TRBD1, 5 bases. Per the germline V gene, CDR1 is MNHEY and CDR2 is SVGAGI. The V end was cut by 0 bases, the J end by 2 bases, with 8 bases between. The CDR3 is made up of 15 amino acids. In DNA, the CDR3 is TGTGCCAGCAGTTACTCGCGGGGGGGCAATCAGCCCCAGCATTTT. Protein sequence: CASSYSRGGNQPQHF.

The CDR3 DNA sequence: TGTGCCAGCATTGCAGAGACAGGGGCGAACTACGAGCAGTACTTC. The encoded protein is CASIAETGANYEQYF. The chain combines TRBV12-3 or TRBV12-4 with TRBJ2-7; 8 nucleotides match TRBD1. With 7 bases clipped from V and 3 bases from J, the junction kept 11 bases outside the gene matches. The CDR3 contains 15 residues.

This clonotype came up many times. The rearrangement links TRBV11-2 to TRBJ1-2; D gene unclear. There are 11 residues in the CDR3. Germline values: CDR1 SGHAT, CDR2 FQNNGV. V lost 6 bases and J lost 8, with 10 bases in between. The CDR3 spells CASSGRWGYTF. The CDR3 coding sequence is TGTGCCAGCAGTGGCCGATGGGGCTACACCTTC.

This sequence joins TRBV10-3 and TRBJ1-1, with D tentatively TRBD1 (5 bases). The CDR3 spans 13 residues. Germline assignment: CDR1 ENHRY and CDR2 SYGVKD. In DNA form, the CDR3 reads TGTGCGATGGGGCGCAAGTCGGACACTGAAGCTTTCTTT. This sequence encodes CAMGRKSDTEAFF.

This clonotype was detected many times. The V and J genes are TRBV28 and TRBJ1-1; 12 bases are shared with TRBD1. Germline CDR1 reads MDHEN; CDR2 reads SYDVKM. V dropped 6 bases and J dropped 5; count of bases not matched to a gene: 13. This CDR3 contains 17 residues. The chain's CDR3 is CASRSLGGTGGRTEAFF. The CDR3, as DNA: TGTGCCAGCAGGAGTTTAGGGGGGACAGGGGGCCGTACTGAAGCTTTCTTT.

This clonotype was seen repeatedly, ten times or more. This chain joins TRBV2 and TRBJ1-2, with D maybe TRBD1 (6 bases). CDR3 length equals 13 residues. Trimming cost V 2 bases and J 5 bases, with 9 bases left between them. Germline loops: CDR1 SNHLY, CDR2 FYNNEI. The CDR3 spells CASSENRAYGYTF. CDR3 sequence (DNA): TGTGCCAGCAGTGAAAACAGGGCTTATGGCTACACCTTC.

This clonotype was observed a handful of times. The chain is built from TRBV20-1 and TRBJ2-3; 16 nucleotides match TRBD2. In germline, CDR1 is DFQATT, CDR2 SNEGSKA (reference sequence). V shed 0 bases and J 5 bases; nucleotides not matched to a gene: 8. This CDR3 has 18 residues. CDR3 loop: CSARDLGTSGGAVDTQYF. CDR3 sequence (DNA): TGCAGTGCTAGAGATCTGGGGACTAGCGGGGGGGCCGTAGATACGCAGTATTTT.

This clonotype was observed many times. A clone one base away is much larger, so this may be a read error. The gene calls are TRBV28 and TRBJ1-1, with 7 positions matching TRBD1. In germline, CDR1 is MDHEN, CDR2 SYDVKM. CDR3 size: 14 residues. This CDR3 reads CASSFQGGNTEALF. CDR3 bases: TGTGCCAGCAGTTTCCAGGGGGGGAACACTGAAGCTCTCTTT.

This clonotype was counted at least ten times. The chain combines TRBV7-8 with TRBJ2-1; TRBD2 agrees at 10 bases. V was clipped by 5 bases and J by 8 bases; unmatched bases: 12. Germline CDR1 reads SGHVS; CDR2 reads FQNEAQ. This CDR3 comprises 16 residues. The CDR3 reads CASSPTSGISYHEQFF. CDR3 in DNA: TGTGCCAGCAGCCCTACTAGCGGGATATCATATCATGAGCAGTTCTTC. Looking up the rest from reference TRBV7-8 and TRBJ2-1 gives the full variable domain: GAGVSQSPRYKVAKRGQDVALRCDPISGHVSLFWYQQALGQGPEFLTYFQNEAQLDKSGLPSDRFFAERPEGSVSTLKIQRTQQEDSAVYLCASSPTSGISYHEQFFGPGTRLTVL.

This clonotype appeared many times. The chain is built from TRBV6-1 and TRBJ2-7, with D perhaps TRBD1 (5 bases). Trimming left V 7 bases short and J 7 bases short, with 17 bases between. The germline V gene encodes CDR1 MNHNS and CDR2 SASEGT. This CDR3 spans 13 amino acids. CDR3 residues: CASTQWQGKEQYF. CDR3 nucleotides: TGTGCCAGCACTCAATGGCAGGGTAAGGAGCAGTACTTC.

This clonotype was observed many times. The gene calls are TRBV12-3 or TRBV12-4 and TRBJ1-5, with D perhaps TRBD1 (5 bases). Trimming stripped 6 bases from V and 1 base from J, with 7 bases between. The CDR3 totals 13 residues. The CDR3 DNA reads TGTGCCAGCAGAGGGGAGAGCAATCAGCCCCAGCATTTT. Translating gives CASRGESNQPQHF.

This chain connects TRBV28 to TRBJ1-2, with D perhaps TRBD1 (6 bases). The germline V gene encodes CDR1 MDHEN and CDR2 SYDVKM. The CDR3 is 15 amino acids. Trimming took 5 bases from V and 1 from J, leaving 14 bases between them. The CDR3 sequence is CASSARGGNNYGYTF. DNA of the CDR3: TGTGCCAGCAGTGCCCGGGGGGGCAATAACTATGGCTACACCTTC.

There are many counts of this clonotype. The CDR3 nucleotides are TGTGCCAGTAGTGGCGGGGCAGGGAGGACCGGGGAGCTGTTTTTT. Translation gives CASSGGAGRTGELFF. The gene calls are TRBV19 and TRBJ2-2, with D possibly being TRBD2 (6 bases). The germline V and J ends were trimmed by 5 bases and 5 bases, with 15 bases remaining between them. The CDR3 has 15 residues. Germline V gives CDR1 LNHDA, CDR2 SQIVND (reference sequence).